The 10 T cell receptor beta chains reported below all come from one sample, sequenced in a study of shared clonotypes between healthy human individuals. Clones were sequenced by immunoSEQ multiplex PCR, and TCRdb holds only the in-frame ones, with some missing. Of around 2.5 million clones listed, approximately 93% are singletons. The sequenced sample was naive CD4+ T cells from PBMCs. Subset described: CD45RA+ positively selected. These receptors were collected from a man aged 18 to 30 in good health. Some clones in this sample may be carry-over from other donors' samples.

V and J are TRBV30 and TRBJ2-1; 10 positions agree with TRBD2. The CDR3 totals 14 residues. Germline loops: CDR1 GTSNPN, CDR2 SVGIG (reference sequence). J was trimmed by 12 bases and V by 3 bases; bases with no gene match: 11. Here the CDR3 reads CAWRELAGPPRQFF. The CDR3 DNA reads as TGTGCCTGGAGAGAACTAGCGGGACCGCCTCGGCAGTTCTTC.

A single count supports this clone. The chain is built from TRBV6-5 and TRBJ2-1, with 15 bases fitting TRBD2. CDR3 length equals 15 residues. Germline lookup yields CDR1 MNHEY and CDR2 SVGAGI. The V gene end was trimmed by 6 bases and the J gene end by 9 bases; junction bases not matched to a gene: 6. The CDR3 reads CASRGLAGGPSEQFF. Here the CDR3 DNA reads TGTGCCAGCAGAGGACTAGCGGGAGGGCCCTCTGAGCAGTTCTTC.

The rearrangement uses TRBV5-5 and TRBJ1-3; D may be TRBD1 (6 bases). The V end was cut by 2 bases, the J end by 0 bases, with 12 bases between. Germline CDR1 reads SGHKS; CDR2 reads YYEKEE (reference sequence). The CDR3 runs to 16 residues. In DNA, the CDR3 is TGTGCCAGCAGCTTAAGACAGGAGAGCTCTGGAAACACCATATATTTT. Translated: CASSLRQESSGNTIYF.

The chain uses TRBV11-2 and TRBJ2-7, with 7 bases fitting TRBD2. V dropped 5 bases and J dropped 7; count of bases not matched to a gene: 11. CDR1 and CDR2 (germline): SGHAT, FQNNGV. There are 14 residues in the CDR3. The CDR3 here is CASSLGAGVGEQYF. Here the CDR3 DNA reads TGTGCCAGCAGCCTCGGGGCGGGAGTGGGAGAGCAGTACTTC.

CDR3 sequence (DNA): TGCGCCAGCAGCATGCAGGGATACTCCTACGAGCAGTACTTC. Amino acid sequence: CASSMQGYSYEQYF. This chain links TRBV5-1 with TRBJ2-7; possible D gene TRBD1, 5 bases. CDR1 and CDR2 from the germline V gene are SGHRS and YFSETQ. This CDR3 is 14 amino acids long. Deletions cut 4 bases from V and 0 bases from J, with 11 bases between.

This clone was recorded only once. The rearrangement uses TRBV2 and TRBJ1-4, with D possibly matching TRBD1 (5 bases). Germline V gene data show CDR1 as SNHLY and CDR2 as FYNNEI. V lost 6 bases, J lost 8 bases, and 13 bases lay in between. The CDR3 runs to 13 residues. The CDR3 bases are TGTGCCAGCAGGGGGACGGGGAGGGAAAAACTGTTTTTT. It is translated as CASRGTGREKLFF.

The chain links TRBV7-2 to TRBJ1-1; D may be TRBD1 (5 bases). This CDR3 comprises 14 residues. The V end lost 1 base, the J end lost 5 bases, and 11 bases lay between the germline ends. Germline-derived CDR1 and CDR2 are SGHTA and FQGNSA. CDR3 loop: CASSLVGAGTEAFF. Here the CDR3 DNA reads TGTGCCAGCAGCTTAGTAGGGGCGGGGACTGAAGCTTTCTTT.

This rearrangement joins TRBV7-8 to TRBJ2-7; 13 positions match TRBD2. Trimming removed 0 bases from V and 0 bases from J; junction bases left unmatched: 11. This CDR3 is built from 20 residues. Looked up from germline, CDR1 is SGHVS and CDR2 is FQNEAQ. CDR3 amino acids: CASSLARAGLAGDISYEQYF. In nucleotides, the CDR3 is TGTGCCAGCAGCTTAGCGAGGGCAGGACTAGCGGGAGATATCTCCTACGAGCAGTACTTC.

The rearrangement links TRBV20-1 to TRBJ1-2, with 7 bases identical to TRBD1. The CDR3 is 11 residues long. Germline V gene sequence: CDR1 DFQATT, CDR2 SNEGSKA (reference sequence). Losses at the gene ends were 7 bases for V and 8 bases for J; bases not matched to a gene: 7. The chain's CDR3 is CSGGGGWGYTF. As DNA, the CDR3 is TGCAGTGGAGGAGGGGGCTGGGGCTACACCTTC.

The J gene is TRBJ2-2, the V gene TRBV12-5; D is unclear. Germline loops: CDR1 LGHNT, CDR2 FRNRAP. Deletions cut 4 bases from V and 4 bases from J, with 4 bases between. The CDR3 runs to 12 residues. CDR3 residues: CASGSGTGELFF. Here the CDR3 DNA reads TGTGCTAGTGGTTCCGGCACCGGGGAGCTGTTTTTT.